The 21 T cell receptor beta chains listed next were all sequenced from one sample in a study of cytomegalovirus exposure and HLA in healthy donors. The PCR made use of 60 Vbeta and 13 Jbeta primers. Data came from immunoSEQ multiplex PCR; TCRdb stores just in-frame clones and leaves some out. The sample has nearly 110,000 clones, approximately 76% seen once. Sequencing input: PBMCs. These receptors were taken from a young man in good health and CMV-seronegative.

DNA of the CDR3: TGTGCCAGCAGCCAAGTAGGGAGGGCCGGGGAGCTGTTTTTT. It specifies CASSQVGRAGELFF. The rearrangement uses TRBV14 and TRBJ2-2, with 7 bases fitting TRBD2. CDR3 size: 14 residues. The V and J ends lost 1 base and 6 bases, in that order; junction bases with no gene match: 2. Per germline, CDR1 SGHDN and CDR2 FVKESK.

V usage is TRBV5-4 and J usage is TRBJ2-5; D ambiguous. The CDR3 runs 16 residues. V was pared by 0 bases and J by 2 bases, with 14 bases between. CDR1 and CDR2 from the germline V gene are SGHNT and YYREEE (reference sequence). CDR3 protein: CASSLGPFTGQETQYF. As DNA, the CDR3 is TGTGCCAGCAGCTTGGGTCCCTTTACCGGTCAAGAGACCCAGTACTTC.

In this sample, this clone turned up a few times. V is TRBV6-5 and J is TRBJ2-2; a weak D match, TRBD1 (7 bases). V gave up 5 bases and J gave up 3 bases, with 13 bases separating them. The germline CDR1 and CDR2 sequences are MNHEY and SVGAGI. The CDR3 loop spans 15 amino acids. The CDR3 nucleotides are TGTGCCAGCAGTCGGGGGACAGTGGACACCGGGGAGCTGTTTTTT. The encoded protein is CASSRGTVDTGELFF.

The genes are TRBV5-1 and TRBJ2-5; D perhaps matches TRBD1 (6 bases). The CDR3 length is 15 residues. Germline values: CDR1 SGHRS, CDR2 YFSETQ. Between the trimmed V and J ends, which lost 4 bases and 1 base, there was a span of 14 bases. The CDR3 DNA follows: TGCGCCAGCAGCCGGATCGGGGACATCCAAGAGACCCAGTACTTC. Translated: CASSRIGDIQETQYF. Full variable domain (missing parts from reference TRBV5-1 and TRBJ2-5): KAGVTQTPRYLIKTRGQQVTLSCSPISGHRSVSWYQQTPGQGLQFLFEYFSETQRNKGNFPGRFSGRQFSNSRSEMNVSTLELGDSALYLCASSRIGDIQETQYFGPGTRLLVL.

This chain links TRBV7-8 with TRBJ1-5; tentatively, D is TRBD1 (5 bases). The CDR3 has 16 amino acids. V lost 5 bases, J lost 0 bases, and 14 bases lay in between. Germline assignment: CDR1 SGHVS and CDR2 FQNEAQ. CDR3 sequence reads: CASSPGHPNSNQPQHF. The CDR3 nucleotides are TGTGCCAGCAGCCCAGGGCATCCCAATAGCAATCAGCCCCAGCATTTT.

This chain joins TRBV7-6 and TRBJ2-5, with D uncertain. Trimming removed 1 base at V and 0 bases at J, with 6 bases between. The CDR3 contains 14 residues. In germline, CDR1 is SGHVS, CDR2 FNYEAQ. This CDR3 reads CASSLGTYQETQYF. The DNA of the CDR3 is TGTGCCAGCAGCTTAGGCACATACCAAGAGACCCAGTACTTC.

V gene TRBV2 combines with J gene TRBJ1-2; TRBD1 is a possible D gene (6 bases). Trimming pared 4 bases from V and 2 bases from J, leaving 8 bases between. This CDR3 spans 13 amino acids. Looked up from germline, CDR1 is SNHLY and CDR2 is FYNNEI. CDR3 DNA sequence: TGTGCCAGCAGTGGGGACATCAACTATGGCTACACCTTC. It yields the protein CASSGDINYGYTF.

The CDR3 DNA is TGCAGCGTAGATACAGGGCCCACTGAAGCTTTCTTT. It codes for CSVDTGPTEAFF. This chain connects TRBV29-1 to TRBJ1-1; TRBD1 might be the D (6 bases). CDR1 is SQVTM, CDR2 ANQGSEA, per germline. The germline V and J ends were trimmed by 6 bases and 4 bases, with 12 bases remaining between them. This CDR3 has 12 residues.

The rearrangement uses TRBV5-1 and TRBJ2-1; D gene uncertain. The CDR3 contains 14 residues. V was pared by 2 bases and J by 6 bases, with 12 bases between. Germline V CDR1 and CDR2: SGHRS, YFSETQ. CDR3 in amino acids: CASSFSSSRNEQFF. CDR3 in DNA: TGCGCCAGCAGCTTCTCTAGTTCCCGCAATGAGCAGTTCTTC.

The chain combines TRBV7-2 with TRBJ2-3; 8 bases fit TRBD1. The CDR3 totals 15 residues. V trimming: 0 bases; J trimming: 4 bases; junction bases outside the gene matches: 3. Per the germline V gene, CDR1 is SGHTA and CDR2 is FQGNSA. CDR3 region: CASSLAGRGPDTQYF. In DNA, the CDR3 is TGTGCCAGCAGCTTAGCTGGCAGGGGGCCAGATACGCAGTATTTT. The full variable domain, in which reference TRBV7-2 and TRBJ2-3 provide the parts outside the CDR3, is GAGVSQSPSNKVTEKGKDVELRCDPISGHTALYWYRQSLGQGLEFLIYFQGNSAPDKSGLPSDRFSAERTGGSVSTLTIQRTQQEDSAVYLCASSLAGRGPDTQYFGPGTRLTVL.

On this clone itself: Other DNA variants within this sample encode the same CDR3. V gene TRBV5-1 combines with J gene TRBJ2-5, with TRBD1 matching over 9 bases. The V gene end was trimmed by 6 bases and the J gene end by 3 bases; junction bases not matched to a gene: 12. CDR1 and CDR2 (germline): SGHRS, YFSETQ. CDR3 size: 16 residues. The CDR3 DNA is TGCGCCAGCACCCGAACCGCTACAGGGGGCAAAGAGACCCAGTACTTC. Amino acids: CASTRTATGGKETQYF.

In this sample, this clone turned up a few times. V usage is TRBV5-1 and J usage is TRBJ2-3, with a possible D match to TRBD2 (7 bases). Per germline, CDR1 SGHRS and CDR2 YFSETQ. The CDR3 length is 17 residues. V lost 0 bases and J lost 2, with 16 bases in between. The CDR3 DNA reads TGCGCCAGCAGCTTGGCCATTAGGGGGGGGGACACAGATACGCAGTATTTT. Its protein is CASSLAIRGGDTDTQYF.

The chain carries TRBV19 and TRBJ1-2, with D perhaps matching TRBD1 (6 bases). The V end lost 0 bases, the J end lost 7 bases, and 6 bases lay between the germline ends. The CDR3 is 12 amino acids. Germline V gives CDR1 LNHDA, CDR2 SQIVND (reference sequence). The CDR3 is CASSIDRGGYTF. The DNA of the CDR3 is TGTGCCAGTAGTATAGACAGGGGTGGCTACACCTTC.

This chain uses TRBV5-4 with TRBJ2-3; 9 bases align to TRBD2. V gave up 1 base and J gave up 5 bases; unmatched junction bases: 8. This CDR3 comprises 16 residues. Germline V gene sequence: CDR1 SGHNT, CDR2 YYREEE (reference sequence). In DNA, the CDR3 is TGTGCCAGCAGCTTGCCCCCGCTAGCGGGGTTAGATACGCAGTATTTT. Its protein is CASSLPPLAGLDTQYF.

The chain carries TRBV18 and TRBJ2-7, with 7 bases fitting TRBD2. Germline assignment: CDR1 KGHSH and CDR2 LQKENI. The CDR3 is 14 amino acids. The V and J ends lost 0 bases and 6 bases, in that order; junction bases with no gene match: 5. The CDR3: CASSPPGLGVEQYF. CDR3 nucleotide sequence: TGTGCCAGCTCACCACCCGGACTAGGCGTCGAGCAGTACTTC.

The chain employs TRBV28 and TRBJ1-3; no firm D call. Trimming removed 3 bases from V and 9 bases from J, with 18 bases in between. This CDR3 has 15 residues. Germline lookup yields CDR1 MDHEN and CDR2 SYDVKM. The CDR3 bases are TGTGCCAGCAGTTTCCCGGGGAAATCTGGAGGCACCATATATTTT. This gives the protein CASSFPGKSGGTIYF. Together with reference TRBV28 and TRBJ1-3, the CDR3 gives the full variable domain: DVKVTQSSRYLVKRTGEKVFLECVQDMDHENMFWYRQDPGLGLRLIYFSYDVKMKEKGDIPEGYSVSREKKERFSLILESASTNQTSMYLCASSFPGKSGGTIYFGEGSWLTVV.

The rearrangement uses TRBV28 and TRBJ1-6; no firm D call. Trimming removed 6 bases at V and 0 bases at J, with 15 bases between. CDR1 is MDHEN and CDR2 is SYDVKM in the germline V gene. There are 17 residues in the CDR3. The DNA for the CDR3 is TGTGCCAGCAGCCTACTAGGGTTCAGCTCCTATAATTCACCCCTCCACTTT. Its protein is CASSLLGFSSYNSPLHF.

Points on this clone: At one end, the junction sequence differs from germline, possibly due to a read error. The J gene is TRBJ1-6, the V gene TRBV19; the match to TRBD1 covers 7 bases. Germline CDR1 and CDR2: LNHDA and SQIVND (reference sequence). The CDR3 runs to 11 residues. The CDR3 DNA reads TGTGCCAGTAGTATAGATGCGGGACAGTACTTT. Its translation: CASSIDAGQYF.

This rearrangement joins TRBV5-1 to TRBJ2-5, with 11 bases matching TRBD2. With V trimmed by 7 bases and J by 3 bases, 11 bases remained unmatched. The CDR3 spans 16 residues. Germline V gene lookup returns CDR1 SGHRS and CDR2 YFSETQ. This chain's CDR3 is CASCSTGTSGKETQYF. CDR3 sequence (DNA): TGCGCCAGCTGTTCGACGGGGACTAGCGGAAAAGAGACCCAGTACTTC.

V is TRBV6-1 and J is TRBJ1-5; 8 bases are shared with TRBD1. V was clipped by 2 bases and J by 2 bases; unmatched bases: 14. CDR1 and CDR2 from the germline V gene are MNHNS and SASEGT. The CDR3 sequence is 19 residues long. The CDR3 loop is CASSEPTGVIRGGNQPQHF. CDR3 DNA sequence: TGTGCCAGCAGTGAACCGACAGGGGTAATCAGAGGAGGCAATCAGCCCCAGCATTTT.

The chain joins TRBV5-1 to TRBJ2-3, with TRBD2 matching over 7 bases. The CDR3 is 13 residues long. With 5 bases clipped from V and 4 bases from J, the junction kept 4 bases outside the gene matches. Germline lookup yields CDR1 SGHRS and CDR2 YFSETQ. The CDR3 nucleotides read TGCGCCAGCAGTCGGGGGGACGCAGATACGCAGTATTTT. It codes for CASSRGDADTQYF.